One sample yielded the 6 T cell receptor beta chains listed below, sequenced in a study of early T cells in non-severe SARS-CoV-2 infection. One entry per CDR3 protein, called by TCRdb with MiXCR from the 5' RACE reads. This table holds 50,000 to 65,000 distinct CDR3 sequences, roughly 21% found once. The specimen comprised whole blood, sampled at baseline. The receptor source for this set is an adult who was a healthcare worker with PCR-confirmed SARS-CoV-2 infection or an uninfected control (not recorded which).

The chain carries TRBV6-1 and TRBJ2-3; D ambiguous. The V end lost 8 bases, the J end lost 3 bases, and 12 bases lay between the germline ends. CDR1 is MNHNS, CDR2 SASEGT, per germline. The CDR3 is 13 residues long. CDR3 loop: CASLRDATDTQYF. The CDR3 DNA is TGTGCCAGCCTTAGAGACGCAACAGATACGCAGTATTTT.

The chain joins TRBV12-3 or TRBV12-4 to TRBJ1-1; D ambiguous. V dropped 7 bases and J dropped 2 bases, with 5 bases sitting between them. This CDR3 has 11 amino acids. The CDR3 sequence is CASTQNTEAFF. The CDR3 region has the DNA TGTGCCAGCACCCAAAACACTGAAGCTTTCTTT.

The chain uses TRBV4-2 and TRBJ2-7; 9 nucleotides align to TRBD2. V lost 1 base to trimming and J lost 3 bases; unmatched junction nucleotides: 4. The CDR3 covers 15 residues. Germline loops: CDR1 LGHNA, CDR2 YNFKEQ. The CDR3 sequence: CASSQGLAAGYEQYF. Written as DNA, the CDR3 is TGTGCCAGCAGCCAAGGACTAGCGGCGGGCTACGAGCAGTACTTC.

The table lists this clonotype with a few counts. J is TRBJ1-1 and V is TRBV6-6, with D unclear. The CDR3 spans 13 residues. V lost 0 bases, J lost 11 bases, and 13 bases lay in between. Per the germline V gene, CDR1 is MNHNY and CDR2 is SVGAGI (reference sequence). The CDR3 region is CASSYSPPGSAFF. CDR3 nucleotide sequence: TGTGCCAGCAGTTACTCCCCGCCCGGTTCCGCTTTCTTT.

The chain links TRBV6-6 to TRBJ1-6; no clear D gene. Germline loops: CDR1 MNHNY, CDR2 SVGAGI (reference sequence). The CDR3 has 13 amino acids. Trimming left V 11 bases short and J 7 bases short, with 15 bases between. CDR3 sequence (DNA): TGTGCCGCCTCCAGAATATTGAATTCACCCCTCCACTTT. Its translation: CAASRILNSPLHF.

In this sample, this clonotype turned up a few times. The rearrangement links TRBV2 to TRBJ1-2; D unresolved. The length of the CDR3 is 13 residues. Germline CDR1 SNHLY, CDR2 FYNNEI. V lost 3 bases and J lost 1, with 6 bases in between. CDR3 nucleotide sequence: TGTGCCAGCAGTGACCCCCTTAACTATGGCTACACCTTC. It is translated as CASSDPLNYGYTF.